This T cell receptor (beta chain) comes out of a study of vaccination and CD4 T cells after COVID-19. As regards this clonotype: Antigen unknown.

The Oncomine TCR Beta short-read assay sequenced DNA from cultured CD4+ T cells. One entry per CDR3 protein results from TCRdb running MiXCR on the PCR reads. The repertoire holds several thousand distinct CDR3 sequences, with roughly 60% as singletons. V shed 5 bases and J shed 6 bases, with 17 bases lying between them. Germline CDR1 MNHNS, CDR2 SASEGT. The CDR3 is 15 residues long. As to treatment: roughly 11-day PBMC culture with coronavirus spike peptide pools or control peptides (ViraFEST assay). V usage is TRBV6-1 and J usage is TRBJ1-5; D is unclear. Sequencing was done on a sample of CD4+ T cells from blood, cultured in vitro. The sequence derives from a human donor who had recovered from COVID-19. DNA of the CDR3: TGTGCCAGCAGTCCCCCGGGTCCTGGGAGTCAGCCCCAGCATTTT. Its translation is CASSPPGPGSQPQHF.